This TCR beta chain was sequenced during a study of T cell responses to AZD1222 COVID-19 vaccine. Assay: immunoSEQ multiplex PCR; the TCRdb copy retains only in-frame clones and omits some. The sample carries 250,000 to 300,000 clones, about 94% recorded once. Per germline, CDR1 SGHTA and CDR2 FQGNSA. CDR3 length: 14 residues. Unmatched junction bases numbered 6, after V lost 3 bases and J lost 7 bases. The chain is built from TRBV7-2 and TRBJ1-2, with 9 positions matching TRBD1. Sequenced here: peripheral blood, sampled 28 days after the second AZD1222 dose. The receptor's source is an adult who received the AZD1222 COVID-19 vaccine. CDR3 bases: TGTGCCAGCAGCTTGACCGGGACAGGGAGTGGCTACACCTTC. Translated: CASSLTGTGSGYTF.